The source of this T cell receptor (beta chain) is a study of shared clonotypes between healthy human individuals. Study-level findings and limits: Naive subsets generally exceeded memory subsets in estimated richness.

As for this clone: Its specificity is unknown.

This CDR3 comprises 16 residues. V was clipped by 0 bases and J by 0 bases, with 9 bases between them. The germline gives CDR1 SGHTS, CDR2 YDEGEE. Researchers divided each subset's genomic DNA evenly across several immunoSEQ plates. TCRdb keeps only in-frame clones here, not all; method: immunoSEQ multiplex PCR. The table lists about 680,000 clones, about 74% of them singletons. The sample taken for sequencing was memory CD4+ T cells sorted from blood. Described subset: CD45RA-negative fraction. V and J are TRBV5-8 and TRBJ1-4; no reliable D call. The clonotype was recovered from a woman in her 30s in good health. The CDR3 DNA sequence: TGTGCCAGCAGCTTGGGAGTGGCTACAACTAATGAAAAACTGTTTTTT. Protein sequence: CASSLGVATTNEKLFF.